This T cell receptor beta chain was sequenced in a study of cytomegalovirus exposure and HLA in healthy donors. Overall study: The Caucasian-associated ancestry cluster contained approximately 81% of the approximately 400 genotyped donors.

PCR primers comprised 60 Vbeta and 13 Jbeta primers. The method was immunoSEQ multiplex PCR; TCRdb's version includes in-frame clones alone and lacks a portion of them. The repertoire includes fewer than 250,000 clones, roughly four fifths of them detected once, and roughly 2.8% sits in the top ten. Healthy bone marrow donors made up the cohort. Notes on the study in general: One cluster of highly shared sequence variants probably arose as a sequencing artifact.

Worth noting for this clone: Its antigen remains unidentified. At one end the junction does not follow the germline gene, possibly because of a read error. This sample includes further DNA sequences coding for the same CDR3.

The V gene's germline CDR1 is SSHAT and CDR2 FNYEAQ (reference sequence). This CDR3 is built from 16 residues. V is TRBV7-7 and J is TRBJ2-3; maybe TRBD1 (6 bases). Sequencing was done on a sample of PBMCs. This TCR was recovered from a woman in her 30s in good health and CMV-seropositive. CDR3 loop: CASSPERGRGPDTQYF. The CDR3, as DNA: TGTGCTAGCAGCCCCGAAAGGGGCAGGGGCCCAGATACGCAGTATTTT. The whole variable domain, remainder taken from reference TRBV7-7 and TRBJ2-3, is GAGVSQSPRYKVTKRGQDVTLRCDPISSHATLYWYQQALGQGPEFLTYFNYEAQPDKSGLPSDRFSAERPEGSISTLTIQRTEQRDSAMYRCASSPERGRGPDTQYFGPGTRLTVL.